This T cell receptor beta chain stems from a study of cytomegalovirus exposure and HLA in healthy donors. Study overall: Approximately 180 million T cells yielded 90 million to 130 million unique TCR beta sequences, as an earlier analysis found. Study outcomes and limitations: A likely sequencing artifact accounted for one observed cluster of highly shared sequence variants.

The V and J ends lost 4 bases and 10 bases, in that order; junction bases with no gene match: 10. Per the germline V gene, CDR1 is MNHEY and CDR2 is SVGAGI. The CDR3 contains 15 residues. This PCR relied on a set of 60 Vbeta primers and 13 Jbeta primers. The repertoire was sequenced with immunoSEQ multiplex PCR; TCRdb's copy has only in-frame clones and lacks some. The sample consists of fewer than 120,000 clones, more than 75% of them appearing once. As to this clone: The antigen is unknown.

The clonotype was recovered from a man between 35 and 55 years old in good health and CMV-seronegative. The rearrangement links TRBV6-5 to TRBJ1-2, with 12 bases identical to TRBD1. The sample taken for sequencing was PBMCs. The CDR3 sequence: CASSSPTGTGGLYTF. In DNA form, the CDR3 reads TGTGCCAGCAGTTCCCCCACCGGGACAGGGGGCCTCTACACCTTC.